Listed below are T cell receptor beta chains from one sample, sequenced in a study of cytomegalovirus exposure and HLA in healthy donors. Here immunoSEQ multiplex PCR was the method, and the copy in TCRdb shows in-frame clones only, minus some. Of over 200,000 clones in the sample, roughly 79% were seen once. Sequencing used PBMCs. Every receptor here comes from a woman between 40 and 50 years old in good health and CMV-seronegative. Each CDR3 is given with its conserved first and last residue. D genes are given only for firm matches. Some rows have no size entry. The others give once, few or many, or a class for an expanded clone.

j_call	clone_size	v_call	d_call	cdr3_nt	cdr3_aa
TRBJ1-1	few	TRBV4-2	NA	TGTGCCAGCAGCCAAGATCGGGGGATGAACACTGAAGCTTTCTTT	CASSQDRGMNTEAFF
TRBJ2-7	NA	TRBV30	NA	TGTGCCTGGATCAGGGGCCCGGTCGAGCAGTACTTC	CAWIRGPVEQYF
TRBJ1-5	NA	TRBV18	NA	TGTGCCAGCTCACCACAGGGAGGCCCATATAGCAATCAGCCCCAGCATTTT	CASSPQGGPYSNQPQHF
TRBJ1-3	NA	TRBV5-3	NA	TGTGCCAGAAGTTGTCCTGGGAGGAACTCTGGAAACACCATATATTTT	CARSCPGRNSGNTIYF
TRBJ2-7	NA	TRBV28	NA	TGTGCCAGCAGTTTATCACACTACGAGCAGTACTTC	CASSLSHYEQYF
TRBJ2-1	NA	TRBV28	TRBD1	TGTGCCAGCAGTTCCCGACCACAGGGGGCTCTACACAATGAGCAGTTCTTC	CASSSRPQGALHNEQFF
TRBJ1-1	once	TRBV7-6	NA	TGTGCCAGCCTTCGGACAATCGCTGAAGCTTTCTTT	CASLRTIAEAFF
TRBJ1-2	NA	TRBV7-9	NA	TGTGCCAGCACGGTTGACTATGGCTACACCTTC	CASTVDYGYTF
TRBJ1-2	NA	TRBV29-1	NA	TGCAGCGCTATCGGACAGTCAAGTGGGGGCTACACCTTC	CSAIGQSSGGYTF
TRBJ1-5	few	TRBV6-6	NA	TGTGCCAGCACCTCGGCAGGGGAGTGGGGTCAGCCCCAGCATTTT	CASTSAGEWGQPQHF
TRBJ2-3	NA	TRBV6-1	NA	TGTGCCAGCAGTGAAGCGGGCAGATCTAGCACAGATACGCAGTATTTT	CASSEAGRSSTDTQYF
TRBJ2-2	NA	TRBV29-1	NA	TGCAGCGTTGAGGTGGGGCGAACCGGGGAGCTGTTTTTT	CSVEVGRTGELFF
TRBJ2-7	NA	TRBV12-5	NA	TGTGCTAGTGGTTTTGGGGGGATTTTGGGGGAGCAGTACTTC	CASGFGGILGEQYF
TRBJ2-6	few	TRBV7-3	NA	TGTGCCAGCAGTAGGGGCGGCAACGTCCTGACTTTC	CASSRGGNVLTF
TRBJ1-2	NA	TRBV18	TRBD1	TGTGCCAGCTCACCCCTCGCCCCGAGACAGGGGGTTAACTATGGCTACACCTTC	CASSPLAPRQGVNYGYTF
TRBJ1-3	NA	TRBV7-8	NA	TGTGCCAGCAGCTTAGCTCCTACCCCGAGCTCTGGAAACACCATATATTTT	CASSLAPTPSSGNTIYF
TRBJ2-7	NA	TRBV5-1	TRBD1	TGCGCCAGCAGCTTATCCGGGACAGCATACGAGCAGTACTTC	CASSLSGTAYEQYF
TRBJ2-7	NA	TRBV11-2	NA	TGTGCCAGCAGCCCCCCCGGGACAAGCTCCTACGAGCAGTACTTC	CASSPPGTSSYEQYF
TRBJ1-1	NA	TRBV7-9	NA	TGTTCCAGCAGCTCCGCCGCAGGTCCTAACACTGAAGCTTTCTTT	CSSSSAAGPNTEAFF
TRBJ1-1	NA	TRBV15	TRBD1	TGTGCCACCAGCAGAGAGGACAGGGGGCTTAGGGGGGCTTTCTTT	CATSREDRGLRGAFF
TRBJ1-1	NA	TRBV4-2	NA	TGTGCCAGCAGCGACACGGTCACACAGCCTGAAGCTTTCTTT	CASSDTVTQPEAFF
TRBJ2-7	few	TRBV5-1	NA	TGCGCCAGCAGCTCCGGACCGGCGGGGGCGGGCGAGCAGTACTTC	CASSSGPAGAGEQYF
TRBJ2-3	NA	TRBV5-1	NA	TGCGCCAGCAGCTTGGTTCAGTTATACACAGATACGCAGTATTTT	CASSLVQLYTDTQYF
TRBJ2-5	NA	TRBV27	TRBD1	TGTGCCAGCAGGACCCGGGGACAGAAACAAGAGACCCAGTACTTC	CASRTRGQKQETQYF
TRBJ1-1	many	TRBV7-9	NA	TGTGCCAGCAGCTTATTACGAGACACTGAAGCTTTCTTT	CASSLLRDTEAFF
TRBJ1-2	NA	TRBV7-2	NA	TGTGCCAGCAGCCTAAAAATGAACTATGGCTACACCTTC	CASSLKMNYGYTF
TRBJ2-6	NA	TRBV28	NA	TGTGCCAGCAGCTCCTATGGGGGCCGTGGGGCCAACGTCCTGACTTTC	CASSSYGGRGANVLTF
TRBJ2-7	few	TRBV6-6	TRBD1	TGTGCCAGCAGTTACTCGACAGGGTGGAATTACGAGCAGTACTTC	CASSYSTGWNYEQYF
TRBJ2-1	NA	TRBV11-3	TRBD2	TGTGCCAGCAGCTTGGGTAGCGGGGGAAATGAGCAGTTCTTC	CASSLGSGGNEQFF
TRBJ1-5	NA	TRBV28	NA	TGTGCCAGCACTTCGACAGGAAACTATCAGCCCCAGCATTTT	CASTSTGNYQPQHF
TRBJ1-5	once	TRBV19	NA	TGTGCCAGTAGCCTGCGAGATCAGCCCCAGCATTTT	CASSLRDQPQHF
TRBJ2-1	NA	TRBV5-4	TRBD2	TGTGCCAGCAGCTTGAAACTAGCGGGGGACAATGAGCAGTTCTTC	CASSLKLAGDNEQFF
TRBJ1-2	NA	TRBV6-1	NA	TGTGCCAGCAGTGATAGAACAGGTCGCGGCTACACCTTC	CASSDRTGRGYTF
TRBJ1-2	NA	TRBV7-9	TRBD1	TGTGCCAGCAGCTTAGTGGGACAGGTTTACTATGGCTACACCTTC	CASSLVGQVYYGYTF
TRBJ2-5	NA	TRBV5-1	TRBD2	TGCGCCAGCAGCTTGGTTCTAGCGGGGGGGTTACAAGAGACCCAGTACTTC	CASSLVLAGGLQETQYF
TRBJ1-2	once	TRBV14	NA	TGTGCCAGCAGCCAAGATATCGGTCCCCACTATGGCTACACCTTC	CASSQDIGPHYGYTF
TRBJ2-1	NA	TRBV10-3	TRBD1	TGTGCCATCAGGGACAGGGGGGGGGACAATGAGCAGTTCTTC	CAIRDRGGDNEQFF
TRBJ2-3	NA	TRBV2	NA	TGTGCCAGCAGGAAGGGGGACGGGATCACAGATACGCAGTATTTT	CASRKGDGITDTQYF
TRBJ2-5	NA	TRBV6-6	NA	TGTGCCAGCAGTTATGGGGGGGCTCGTGAGACCCAGTACTTC	CASSYGGARETQYF
TRBJ2-7	NA	TRBV27	NA	TGTGCCAGCAGTTTATCGGGGATCGGGACTCAACCCTACGAGCAGTACTTC	CASSLSGIGTQPYEQYF
TRBJ1-1	few	TRBV4-3	TRBD1	TGCGCCAGCAGCCAAGAGGGCAGGGGGAGGACTGAAGCTTTCTTT	CASSQEGRGRTEAFF
TRBJ1-1	NA	TRBV9	NA	TGTGCCAGCAGCGTAGTGGCAGGGCAGAACACTGAAGCTTTCTTT	CASSVVAGQNTEAFF
TRBJ1-5	NA	TRBV19	NA	TGTGCCAGTACGGCAGGGCTGGTTCGGCCCCAGCATTTT	CASTAGLVRPQHF
TRBJ2-6	NA	TRBV5-1	NA	TGCGCCAGCAGCTTTACAGGTTCTGGGGCCAACGTCCTGACTTTC	CASSFTGSGANVLTF
TRBJ1-1	NA	TRBV19	NA	TGTGCCAGTAGTATGCGCAGGGGCGACACTGAAGCTTTCTTT	CASSMRRGDTEAFF
TRBJ1-2	NA	TRBV5-4	NA	TGTGCCAGCAGCTTGTGGGGGCTCTATGGCTACACCTTC	CASSLWGLYGYTF
TRBJ2-7	NA	TRBV9	NA	TGTGCCAGCAGCGTAGGGGGGGAATTGGGCGAGCAGTACTTC	CASSVGGELGEQYF
TRBJ1-5	NA	TRBV5-8	NA	TGTGCCAGCAGCTTCTACAATCAGCCCCAGCATTTT	CASSFYNQPQHF
TRBJ2-1	NA	TRBV5-1	NA	TGCGCCAGCAGCCCCGGACAGATTTCCCAGGTTGAGCAGTTCTTC	CASSPGQISQVEQFF
TRBJ1-3	NA	TRBV5-1	NA	TGCGCCAGCAGCCGAGACCCCTTGTCGACAACAGGGACCTCTGGAAACACCATATATTTT	CASSRDPLSTTGTSGNTIYF
TRBJ2-1	NA	TRBV12-5	TRBD1	TGTGCTAGTGGTTTGAATACCGGGGCCAGGGGGCCCTCGGGCGAGCAGTTCTTC	CASGLNTGARGPSGEQFF
TRBJ2-3	NA	TRBV29-1	NA	TGCAGCGTTGATGAAACAGTCGCAGATACGCAGTATTTT	CSVDETVADTQYF
TRBJ2-3	NA	TRBV27	TRBD2	TGTGCCAGCAGTTTATCGGGGGGGGTAAATACGCAGTATTTT	CASSLSGGVNTQYF
TRBJ1-1	NA	TRBV18	TRBD1	TGTGCCAGCTCACAAAACAGGGGAGGTGAAGCTTTCTTT	CASSQNRGGEAFF
TRBJ1-2	NA	TRBV5-1	NA	TGCGCCAGCAGGGACACCTCGAACTATGGCTACACCTTC	CASRDTSNYGYTF
TRBJ1-2	NA	TRBV27	NA	TGTGCCAGCAGCGCAGGGCACTATAACTATGGCTACACCTTC	CASSAGHYNYGYTF
TRBJ1-2	NA	TRBV7-9	NA	TGTGCCAGCAGCTCGGCACACAGGGCCCAAGGCTACACCTTC	CASSSAHRAQGYTF
TRBJ1-2	NA	TRBV29-1	NA	TGCAGCGTTGTCTTAGTGTATGGCTACACCTTC	CSVVLVYGYTF
TRBJ2-2	NA	TRBV4-3	NA	TGCGCCAGCAGCCAAGGTGTCGCGACCGGGGAGCTGTTTTTT	CASSQGVATGELFF